A single sample gave rise to the 4 T cell receptor beta chains below, sequenced in a study of cytomegalovirus exposure and HLA in healthy donors. The PCR used 60 Vbeta and 13 Jbeta primers. This table comes from immunoSEQ multiplex PCR, and its TCRdb copy is limited to in-frame clones, with some not included. Its table lists about 39,000 clones. Sequencing input: PBMCs. Every receptor here comes from a male donor in good health and CMV-seronegative.

The V and J genes are TRBV7-8 and TRBJ2-3; unclear D gene. The germline V gene has CDR1 SGHVS and CDR2 FQNEAQ. Trimming removed 3 bases from V and 0 bases from J, with 13 bases in between. This CDR3 is 16 amino acids long. The CDR3 coding sequence is TGTGCCAGCAGCTTTGAACAGAGAACTAGCACAGATACGCAGTATTTT. Amino acids: CASSFEQRTSTDTQYF.

This chain links TRBV6-6 with TRBJ2-2; D possibly corresponds to TRBD2 (6 bases). In germline, CDR1 is MNHNY, CDR2 SVGAGI (reference sequence). Trimming removed 11 bases at V and 5 bases at J, with 18 bases between. This CDR3 is built from 14 residues. CDR3 protein: CAHCGGVGTGELFF. DNA of the CDR3: TGTGCCCATTGCGGCGGGGTGGGGACCGGGGAGCTGTTTTTT.

V gene TRBV28 combines with J gene TRBJ2-4; 9 positions agree with TRBD1. J gave up 3 bases and V 6 bases, and 6 bases lay outside the gene matches. The CDR3 runs to 15 residues. CDR1 and CDR2 (germline): MDHEN, SYDVKM. In DNA, the CDR3 is TGTGCCAGCAGCGAAACAGGGGGCGGCAAAAACATTCAGTACTTC. Translated: CASSETGGGKNIQYF.

CDR3 loop: CASRQGVSYGYTF. CDR3 coding DNA: TGTGCCAGCCGACAGGGGGTCTCCTATGGCTACACCTTC. This rearrangement joins TRBV6-1 to TRBJ1-2; 9 bases fit TRBD1. Trimming cost V 8 bases and J 4 bases; bases outside gene matches: 5. CDR3 size: 13 residues. Germline CDR1 and CDR2: MNHNS and SASEGT.